What follows is one T cell receptor beta chain and its context. The sample comes from a study of blood T cell repertoires in COVID-19. CDR1 ENHRY and CDR2 SYGVKD come from the germline V gene. The CDR3 is 17 amino acids. V dropped 3 bases and J dropped 9 bases, with 23 bases sitting between them. Per the authors' pipeline: The assay estimated nucleated cells by amplifying reference gene primers. Profiled with immunoSEQ multiplex PCR; TCRdb holds only in-frame clones, not every one. The V and J calls and clone size are taken from that table; D and trimming were inferred from the DNA. The data show approximately 300,000 clones, around 88% seen once.

This sequence joins TRBV10-3 and TRBJ2-2; D perhaps matches TRBD2 (6 bases). Sequenced input: peripheral blood. The TCR comes from a woman aged 45 to 65 with acute or convalescent COVID-19. CDR3 DNA sequence: TGTGCCATCAGTGATAGTGTGAGGGCAGGGAGGTTCCGGGAGCTGTTTTTT. Its protein is CAISDSVRAGRFRELFF.